This T cell receptor beta chain was obtained from a study of cytomegalovirus exposure and HLA in healthy donors. It was with 60 Vbeta and 13 Jbeta primers that the PCR ran. Method: immunoSEQ multiplex PCR; TCRdb's copy keeps in-frame clones and lacks some. Among approximately 150,000 clones, around two thirds were seen once, and the ten largest hold about 9.4%. Germline CDR1 reads MGHDK; CDR2 reads SYGVNS. V was shortened by 3 bases and J by 9 bases, with 8 bases between the two germline ends. The CDR3 has 11 residues. Sequenced material: PBMCs. The clonotype was recovered from a man aged 25-40 years in good health and CMV-seropositive. The chain joins TRBV25-1 to TRBJ2-5, with D possibly TRBD2 on 5 matching bases. The CDR3 here is CASSEVGAQYF. The CDR3 region has the DNA TGTGCCAGCAGTGAGGTCGGGGCCCAGTACTTC. Drawing the rest from reference TRBV25-1 and TRBJ2-5, the complete variable domain is EADIYQTPRYLVIGTGKKITLECSQTMGHDKMYWYQQDPGMELHLIHYSYGVNSTEKGDLSSESTVSRIRTEHFPLTLESARPSHTSQYLCASSEVGAQYFGPGTRLLVL.